A single sample is the source of the 5 T cell receptor beta chains below, sequenced in a study of T cells after yellow fever vaccination. TCRdb reprocessed the 5' RACE reads with MiXCR, giving one entry per CDR3 protein. Here the sample spans around 600,000 distinct CDR3 sequences, roughly an eighth being singletons. The specimen comprised PBMCs, sampled on the day of the yellow fever booster vaccination. These receptors all come from a man between 25 and 39 years old who received the YFV17D yellow fever vaccine.

The chain recombines TRBV2 with TRBJ2-5; TRBD1 is a possible D gene (7 bases). Trimming left V 1 base short and J 4 bases short, with 10 bases between. Germline CDR1 is SNHLY and CDR2 is FYNNEI. The CDR3 has 14 amino acids. The CDR3 DNA follows: TGTGCCAGCAGTGAAGGACAGGGAGGAGAGACCCAGTACTTC. This translates into CASSEGQGGETQYF.

This chain links TRBV4-3 with TRBJ2-4, with D possibly matching TRBD1 (6 bases). The CDR3 totals 14 residues. The V end lost 5 bases, the J end lost 2 bases, and 10 bases lay between the germline ends. Germline V gives CDR1 LGHNA, CDR2 YSLEER. CDR3 sequence: CASSLTGPKNIQYF. The CDR3 DNA is TGCGCCAGCAGCTTAACAGGGCCCAAAAACATTCAGTACTTC.

This clonotype was observed many times. The rearrangement joins TRBV20-1 to TRBJ2-1; no clear D gene. V was clipped by 3 bases and J by 5 bases, with 11 bases between them. Germline lookup yields CDR1 DFQATT and CDR2 SNEGSKA (reference sequence). The CDR3 spans 13 residues. The CDR3 nucleotides read TGCAGTGCTAGTCCGACCCGCCACAATGAGCAGTTCTTC. Its translation: CSASPTRHNEQFF.

The V gene is TRBV6-5, the J gene TRBJ1-1; D is unclear. CDR3 length: 15 amino acids. V shed 0 bases and J shed 0 bases, with 8 bases lying between them. From germline, CDR1 is MNHEY and CDR2 SVGAGI. CDR3 loop: CASSYSGVMNTEAFF. CDR3 nucleotide sequence: TGTGCCAGCAGTTACTCCGGGGTGATGAACACTGAAGCTTTCTTT.

This clonotype was seen at least ten times. The chain joins TRBV6-1 to TRBJ1-5; D unresolved. CDR3 size: 15 residues. Germline V gene sequence: CDR1 MNHNS, CDR2 SASEGT. CDR3 nucleotides: TGTGCTGCGGGGTTTAGGGCCGATAGCAATCAGCCCCAGCATTTT. It encodes CAAGFRADSNQPQHF.